This TCR beta chain was recorded in a study of T cells in Graves' hyperthyroidism and ophthalmopathy (dated by TCRdb to the late 2010s). Describing the broader study: Peripheral blood was sampled at the time of initial diagnosis, prior to any treatment. The approximately 97 discovery patients were randomly divided into training and test sets at a 7:3 ratio. After sampling, hyperthyroidism patients received methimazole starting at 30 mg daily, and ophthalmopathy patients received high-dose intravenous methylprednisolone. An independent validation cohort of fewer than 20 hyperthyroidism patients and 17 patients who later progressed to ophthalmopathy tested prospective prediction of ophthalmopathy. In addition, the study compared T-cell repertoires in thyroid tissue and in blood from over 5 Graves' hyperthyroidism patients. To identify TCR V-J signatures that set the groups apart, the researchers used a discovery cohort of about a hundred patients, made up of roughly 45 with Graves' ophthalmopathy and around 58 with stable Graves' hyperthyroidism. The paper reports TCR Vbeta CDR3 sequencing of some 140 peripheral blood samples: 43 ophthalmopathy, about 75 hyperthyroidism and around 17 progressor patients.

Moderately to severely active disease, a Clinical Activity Score of at least 3, a NOSPECS grade of at least 4, and a duration under 3 months were present in ophthalmopathy patients. Exclusion was applied to patients with uncontrolled infections, other autoimmune diseases, pregnancy or lactation. Diagnoses were established on the basis of clinical symptoms, serum thyroxine and TRAb, thyroid ultrasound, and orbital computed tomography. Ficoll-Paque density gradient centrifugation was used to isolate PBMCs from under 11 ml of fresh peripheral blood. Total RNA was extracted using Trizol reagent, and RNA quality was assessed on an Agilent 2100 Bioanalyzer. Note on this clonotype: No cognate antigen has been identified for it. No qualities accompany the bases; no much larger clone lies one base away.

Overall study results and their limits: A 13 V-J signature model separated ophthalmopathy from stable hyperthyroidism, with roughly 88% sensitivity and around 84% specificity in cross-validation and 80%/75% in testing. Most expanded thyroid clonotypes (frequency above 0.001) were also detected in blood, suggesting blood repertoires may reflect thyroid immune responses. In validation, progression to ophthalmopathy was predicted by the model with 65% to 71% sensitivity and roughly 76% specificity, a median of around 5.9 months before onset. No statistical method was used to fix the sample size in advance, and group allocation was not hidden from the investigators.

The CDR3 measures 11 amino acids from cysteine to phenylalanine. CDR3 DNA only is kept here, 33 bases in frame from base 1. CDR1 and CDR2 were assigned from the germline V gene (reference sequence) as DFQATT and SNEGSKA. V loses 3 bases of germline sequence and J loses 6 bases, and the interval between the two ends is 8 bases. TCR beta CDR3 regions were amplified from RNA transcripts. A first-round RT-PCR of the TCR CDR3 used the HTBI primer set with the Qiagen OneStep RT-PCR kit. The libraries were constructed in a second round of multiplex PCR and then size-selected and purified. Libraries were sequenced paired-end with 100 bp reads on an Illumina HiSeq2000. The published analysis was carried out like this. SOAPnuke was used to process the raw data, with reads discarded if the reads contained adapters or uncalled bases, had a mean Phred below 15, or lacked an exact constant-primer or identifier match. COPE v1.2.5 was used to merge the high-quality paired reads, and each unique nucleotide sequence was defined as a clonotype. Clonotypes were aligned to IMGT TRBV, TRBD and TRBJ reference segments using MiTCR v1.1. Only V-J combinations with frequency above 0.0001, covering approximately 99% of repertoires, were analysed. The TCS score was defined as F50 (clonal expansion) divided by E x V (chaos), with BLOSUM62-based TCRdist calculated between CDR3 peptides within each V-J. Welch's t-statistics and random forest reduced approximately 520 V-J features to some 14, which were used in a naive Bayes classifier (R e1071). Starting from the raw public reads, TCRdb applied fastp trimming at Q25, assembled clones with MiXCR and retained in-frame beta chains. All rows with the same CDR3 protein become a single entry with the most common DNA and genes. TCRdb assigned the V and J calls; the authors' analysis was not used. This sample comprises hundreds of thousands of distinct CDR3 sequences, around 21% of them detected only once. The ten biggest clones cover more than 30% of the sample.

This receptor was taken from a man aged 25 to 40 with Graves' ophthalmopathy. Sequencing was done on a sample of blood. The rearranged segments are TRBV20-1 and TRBJ1-1; the D gene is not confidently resolved. The base sequence is TGCAGTGCTAGGCGACCCCCTGAAGCTTTCTTT. Translated, this gives CSARRPPEAFF.